This TCR beta chain was identified in a study of CD8 T cells in ankylosing spondylitis. Whole-study findings and limits: According to the report, clones linked to the disease were significantly enriched in matched synovial fluid samples taken from ankylosing spondylitis patients. Disease-linked clones bore a CD8+ phenotype and were relatively rare in peripheral blood. Blood from ankylosing spondylitis patients appeared to carry a characteristic roughly eight-variant TCR beta motif.

Scientists made TCR beta libraries using quantitative 5'-RACE with molecular barcodes. TCRdb used MiXCR to reprocess the 5' RACE reads, holding one entry per CDR3 protein. Of 700,000 or so distinct CDR3 sequences listed, roughly 19% are singletons. The junction had 8 bases not matched to a gene; V was cut back by 3 bases and J by 2 bases. The CDR3 extends over 15 amino acids. The V gene's germline CDR1 is SQVTM and CDR2 ANQGSEA. This clonotype was seen repeatedly, ten times or more. Its matching antigen is unknown. Sequencing was carried out using blood, either unsorted or a sorted T cell fraction (not recorded which). J is TRBJ2-3 and V is TRBV29-1, with TRBD2 identical over 7 bases. This sequence was found in a male donor with ankylosing spondylitis. Here the CDR3 DNA reads TGCAGCGTTGAGCTGGCTAGCGGCAACACAGATACGCAGTATTTT. Amino acids: CSVELASGNTDTQYF.